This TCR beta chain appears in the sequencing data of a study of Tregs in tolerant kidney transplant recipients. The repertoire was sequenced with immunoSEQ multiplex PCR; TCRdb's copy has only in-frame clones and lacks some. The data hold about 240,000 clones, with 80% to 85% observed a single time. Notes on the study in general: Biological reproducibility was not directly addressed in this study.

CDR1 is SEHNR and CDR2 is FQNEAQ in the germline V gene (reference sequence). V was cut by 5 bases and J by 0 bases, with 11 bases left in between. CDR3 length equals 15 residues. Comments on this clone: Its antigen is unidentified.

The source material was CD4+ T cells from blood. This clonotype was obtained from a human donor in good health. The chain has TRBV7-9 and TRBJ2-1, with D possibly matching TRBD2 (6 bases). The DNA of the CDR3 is TGTGCCAGCAGCCCCGGGGGAAGCTCCTACAATGAGCAGTTCTTC. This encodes CASSPGGSSYNEQFF.